This entry is about one T cell receptor (beta chain). Its antigen is unidentified. These data come from a study of T cell responses to AZD1222 COVID-19 vaccine. Between the trimmed V and J ends, which lost 5 bases and 8 bases, there was a span of 9 bases. The CDR3 runs 11 residues. Notes on the study in general: Repertoire collection took place solely once the T cell response had peaked. Donors in the cohort were predominantly white British and more often female, and clonal diversity was possibly underestimated.

Clones were sequenced by immunoSEQ multiplex PCR, and TCRdb holds only the in-frame ones, with some missing. The sample includes 120,000 to 150,000 clones, just over 85% of them seen just once. The specimen comprised peripheral blood, sampled 28 days after the second AZD1222 dose. The chain joins TRBV12-3 or TRBV12-4 to TRBJ1-1; no firm D call. This TCR was recovered from an adult who received the AZD1222 COVID-19 vaccine. This CDR3 reads CASSAGGEAFF. In DNA, the CDR3 is TGTGCCAGCAGTGCGGGCGGGGAAGCTTTCTTT.